This is a list of T cell receptor beta chains from one sample in a study of blood T cell repertoires in COVID-19. Sequencing used immunoSEQ multiplex PCR; TCRdb keeps in-frame clones, though not all of them. This table holds 200,000 to 250,000 clones, 70% to 90% found once. Sample: peripheral blood. The receptors derive from a man between 45 and 60 years old with COVID-19, enrolled during active disease. Both conserved end residues are part of each CDR3. D genes are given only for firm matches. Clone size, where shown, is once, few, many, or a class for clones that have expanded.

. | . | TRBJ2-5 | TRBV10-3 | TGTGCCATCAGTCCCGGTCCTGAAGAGACCCAGTACTTC | CAISPGPEETQYF
TRBD1 | . | TRBJ2-2 | TRBV12-5 | TGTGCTAGTGGTTGGGGACAGGGGGGTGTATCCGGGGAGCTGTTTTTT | CASGWGQGGVSGELFF
TRBD1 | . | TRBJ2-7 | TRBV5-1 | TGCGCCAGCAGCGGGGGACAGGGCCACGGGAACGAGCAGTACTTC | CASSGGQGHGNEQYF
. | few | TRBJ1-5 | TRBV4-1 | TGCGCCAGCAGCCATTCCGGGACTGATAATTTTCCCCAGCATTTT | CASSHSGTDNFPQHF
. | . | TRBJ2-2 | TRBV29-1 | TGCAGCGTGGGCAGTACCCCTTTTCGGGACTCCCGTTTGTTTACCGGGGAGCTGTTTTTT | CSVGSTPFRDSRLFTGELFF
. | . | TRBJ2-3 | TRBV24-1 | TGTGCCACCAGTGATTTCGCGGGTAGCGGTATCACAGATACGCAGTATTTT | CATSDFAGSGITDTQYF
TRBD1 | few | TRBJ1-2 | TRBV5-1 | TGCGCCAGCAGCTTGGGTCGGGGACAGGGCTATGGCTACACCTTC | CASSLGRGQGYGYTF
. | . | TRBJ2-1 | TRBV3-1/TRBV3-2 | TGTGCCAGCAGCCAAGTAGAAGGACTGTCAGAGCAGTTCTTC | CASSQVEGLSEQFF
TRBD1 | . | TRBJ1-1 | TRBV6-5 | TGTGCCAGCAGGAAACAGGGGTCCACTGAAGCTTTCTTT | CASRKQGSTEAFF
TRBD2 | once | TRBJ2-3 | TRBV14 | TGTGCCAGCAGCCAACCTCGGACTAGCGGAAGCACAGATACGCAGTATTTT | CASSQPRTSGSTDTQYF
. | . | TRBJ1-5 | TRBV19 | TGTGCCAGTAGTATAGACCACGGGACAAACAATCAGCCCCAGCATTTT | CASSIDHGTNNQPQHF
. | . | TRBJ2-1 | TRBV12-2 | TGTGCAAGTCGCTCAAACAACCCGGGACAGGGATACGTCAACAATGAGCAGTTCTTC | CASRSNNPGQGYVNNEQFF
. | few | TRBJ1-4 | TRBV19 | TGTGCCAGTAGTTACAGGATCGATGAAAAACTGTTTTTT | CASSYRIDEKLFF
TRBD2 | . | TRBJ2-4 | TRBV15 | TGTGCCACCAGCAGAGCAGCTAGCGGGAGGAACATTCAGTACTTC | CATSRAASGRNIQYF
TRBD1 | . | TRBJ2-1 | TRBV7-9 | TGTGCCAGCAGCCAGGGACAGGGGATATACAATGAGCAGTTCTTC | CASSQGQGIYNEQFF
. | . | TRBJ2-5 | TRBV6-5 | TGTGCCAGCAGTTCCCACTCACCCGGGGGTGAAGAGACCCAGTACTTC | CASSSHSPGGEETQYF
TRBD1 | . | TRBJ2-1 | TRBV28 | TGTGCCAGCAGTTTAGCAGGGGGTATCAATGAGCAGTTCTTC | CASSLAGGINEQFF
. | . | TRBJ1-1 | TRBV4-2 | TGTGCCAGCAGCCAAGATAGTGGCACTGAAGCTTTCTTT | CASSQDSGTEAFF
. | once | TRBJ1-1 | TRBV4-3 | TGCGCCAGCAGCACGGGAGGGGTGAGGTTGAACACTGAAGCTTTCTTT | CASSTGGVRLNTEAFF
TRBD2 | . | TRBJ2-7 | TRBV3-1/TRBV3-2 | TGTGCCAGCAGCCAAGAGGGCGGGAGTGAGCAGTACTTC | CASSQEGGSEQYF
TRBD2 | . | TRBJ2-5 | TRBV19 | TGTGCCAGTAGTGTATCCGGGACTAGCGGGCTAGAGACCCAGTACTTC | CASSVSGTSGLETQYF
TRBD2 | few | TRBJ2-2 | TRBV9 | TGTGCCAGCAGCGTCACTAGCGGGGGAAACACCGGGGAGCTGTTTTTT | CASSVTSGGNTGELFF
. | once | TRBJ2-7 | TRBV30 | TGTGCCTGGAGCCCTCGAGTAGCGGCCTACTACGAGCAGTACTTC | CAWSPRVAAYYEQYF
TRBD1 | . | TRBJ1-2 | TRBV6-1 | TGTGCCAGCAGTGAAGGGACAGGGGAGGGCTATGGCTACACCTTC | CASSEGTGEGYGYTF
TRBD1 | once | TRBJ2-5 | TRBV5-1 | TGCGCCAGCAGAACGGACAGGGAAAAAACGAGGTCCCAAGAGACCCAGTACTTC | CASRTDREKTRSQETQYF
TRBD1 | few | TRBJ1-6 | TRBV9 | TGTGCCAGCAGCGTAACCGGGACAGAAAATTCACCCCTCCACTTT | CASSVTGTENSPLHF
. | . | TRBJ1-5 | TRBV7-2 | TGTGCCAGCAGCACCCAGGGTCAGCCCCAGCATTTT | CASSTQGQPQHF
. | . | TRBJ2-5 | TRBV19 | TGTGCCAGTAGTACCGGAGGGCAAGAGACCCAGTACTTC | CASSTGGQETQYF
TRBD2 | . | TRBJ2-3 | TRBV7-2 | TGTGCCAGCAGCTTACACCCGCGGGAGGGGAGCACAGATACGCAGTATTTT | CASSLHPREGSTDTQYF
TRBD1 | . | TRBJ2-7 | TRBV5-8 | TGTGCCAGCAGCTTGGCACAGGGGGCGTACGGCGAGCAGTACTTC | CASSLAQGAYGEQYF
. | . | TRBJ1-4 | TRBV20-1 | TGCAGTGCTAGTTTTCCAGGGTTCGCCTCGGAAAAACTGTTTTTT | CSASFPGFASEKLFF
TRBD2 | . | TRBJ2-1 | TRBV9 | TGTGCCAGCAGCGTAGCGGCGGGAGTATATCCCGCTGCTAATGAGCAGTTCTTC | CASSVAAGVYPAANEQFF
. | . | TRBJ2-3 | TRBV7-9 | TGTGCCAGCAGCTTAGATAGGACTAACACAGATACGCAGTATTTT | CASSLDRTNTDTQYF
. | . | TRBJ2-1 | TRBV2 | TGTGCCAGCAGTGAAGTGGGGGAGGTCTACAATGAGCAGTTCTTC | CASSEVGEVYNEQFF
. | . | TRBJ2-1 | TRBV5-1 | TGCGCCAGCAGCCCCCTAGATTACAATGAGCAGTTCTTC | CASSPLDYNEQFF
TRBD1 | once | TRBJ2-1 | TRBV4-1 | TGCGCCAGCAGCCACGGGACAGGGGACAATGAGCAGTTCTTC | CASSHGTGDNEQFF
. | . | TRBJ2-7 | TRBV7-9 | TGTGCCAGCAGCTTGGCTCACATTTACGAGCAGTACTTC | CASSLAHIYEQYF
. | . | TRBJ1-1 | TRBV10-3 | TGTGCCATCAGTGAGTACAGGGTGAACACTGAAGCTTTCTTT | CAISEYRVNTEAFF
TRBD1 | . | TRBJ2-7 | TRBV29-1 | TGCAGCGTTCACGGGACAGGCAACTCCTACGAGCAGTACTTC | CSVHGTGNSYEQYF
TRBD1 | . | TRBJ1-4 | TRBV7-9 | TGTGCCAGCAGCCGAGACAGGGGGAAACTGTTTTTT | CASSRDRGKLFF
. | . | TRBJ2-5 | TRBV4-3 | TGCGCCAGCAGCCAAAGAGCCGCGGAGACCCAGTACTTC | CASSQRAAETQYF
. | . | TRBJ1-5 | TRBV10-3 | TGTGCCATCAGGGGGGGGGTTAATCAGCCCCAGCATTTT | CAIRGGVNQPQHF
. | . | TRBJ2-1 | TRBV9 | TGTGCCAGCAGCGTAGGCCCAGGGGGGAATGAGCAGTTCTTC | CASSVGPGGNEQFF
TRBD2 | . | TRBJ2-4 | TRBV4-1 | TGCGCCAGCAGCCAAATCGGGACTAGCGGGAGTGGAGGGCCTAACCCCATTCAGTACTTC | CASSQIGTSGSGGPNPIQYF
. | once | TRBJ2-1 | TRBV7-8 | TGTGCCAGCAGCTTAGGAGACGGGAGTTACAATGAGCAGTTCTTC | CASSLGDGSYNEQFF
TRBD2 | once | TRBJ2-1 | TRBV12-5 | TGTGCTAGTGGTTTGATCCCTCGGAGGGCGGGAGGTGACAATGAGCAGTTCTTC | CASGLIPRRAGGDNEQFF
. | . | TRBJ2-5 | TRBV6-2/TRBV6-3 | TGTGCCAGCAGTTACCTCCAGGGGAAGGGGACCCAGTACTTC | CASSYLQGKGTQYF
. | . | TRBJ1-1 | TRBV12-3/TRBV12-4 | TGTGCCAGCAGTTACAGTAACACTGAAGCTTTCTTT | CASSYSNTEAFF
TRBD1 | . | TRBJ1-2 | TRBV10-3 | TGTGCCATCAGACCAGGGGGGCGCTTGGATGGCTACACCTTC | CAIRPGGRLDGYTF
TRBD2 | . | TRBJ2-5 | TRBV2 | TGTGCCAGCAGTGAAGGCATAGCGGGGTACCAAGAGACCCAGTACTTC | CASSEGIAGYQETQYF